This entry is about one TCR beta chain. No cognate antigen has been identified for it. No much larger clonotype is one base removed from it; base qualities were not supplied. These data belong to a study of cytomegalovirus exposure and HLA in healthy donors listed by TCRdb under 2017. Study-wide context: In an earlier analysis of under 750 of the donors, around 290 Gb of sequence data and some 120 million unique TCR beta sequences from about 179 million T cells were reported. Class I and class II HLA loci were covered by the typing at four-digit resolution. To study patterns of TCR occurrence, a later analysis re-analyzed previously published TCR beta repertoires from 500 to 850 donors and added high-resolution HLA genotyping. Typing coverage differed by locus: A, B, C, DRB1 and DQB1 were typed in roughly 620-630 donors, DQA1 in 522, DPA1 in approximately 610, and DPB1 in 450 to 480. Among the roughly 400 genotyped donors, around 79% belonged to the genetic ancestry cluster associated with self-reported Caucasian donors. All discovery cohort repertoires had been generated using a single sequencing platform. Genome-wide SNP genotypes for about 65% of the 666 donors were used in a later genetic analysis, which treated that subset as a discovery cohort. Several DR-DQ haplotypes were handled as single units for association and clustering, since linkage in the cohort was strong. An earlier analysis of approximately 580 of the donors used high-throughput TCR beta sequencing to judge whether each TCR beta V gene segment behaved as functional or pseudogenic. Alongside the repertoire data, information on donor age, sex, ethnicity and CMV serostatus was compiled. In addition to the first cohort of approximately 670 subjects, a separate validation cohort of 120 different subjects was used. High-throughput TCR immunosequencing, statistical association of individual TCRs with disease status, and machine learning were combined to predict cytomegalovirus infection status. Roughly 290 gigabases of sequencing data and 75 million to 85 million unique TCR sequences made up an early release that covered 640 HLA-typed donors. The study profiled the T cell repertoires of hundreds of subjects by immunosequencing and related them to cytomegalovirus serostatus. Rather than drawing on any new phenotypic data, the later analysis identified candidate immune exposures from TCR beta sequences and the way those sequences occurred across donors. Across about 370 genotyped donors of the cohort, an average of 235,054 unique TCR beta nucleotide sequences per donor were sequenced, and 15% to 20% of those sequences were non-productive. The study aimed to test whether cataloging public T cell receptors could reveal signatures of past pathogen exposure. Results the study describes overall, beyond this receptor: A total of 150 or so TCR beta chains were listed by the study as associated with cytomegalovirus. In an earlier analysis of approximately 600 of the donors, most TCR beta V segments were observed in productive rearrangements about 87% or about 30% of the time, broadly matching IMGT annotations. Several of the top co-occurrence clusters appeared to be linked to parvovirus B19, influenza, CMV and Epstein-Barr virus, according to a later analysis. Compared with the approximately 600-donor mean, donors in an Asian-associated ancestry cluster had fewer N-insertions in productive TCRs, according to a later genetic analysis. Sequencing depth was assumed to be roughly uniform across donors in the presence/absence analyses, though that assumption may not hold. In a later analysis, HLA-associated TCR beta chains showed more clonal expansion and lower generation probabilities than non-associated chains that were equally common. A later analysis found that most CMV-associated TCR beta chains appeared HLA-restricted, with HLA associations seemingly driven largely by CMV exposure. A later analysis associated around 16,000 TCR beta sequences with specific HLA alleles at a false discovery rate of 0.05. Because HLA typing was unavailable for some donors at each locus, only the typed subset was used in association tests. While some public TCRs were present in many individuals, most TCR sequences turned up only very rarely across donors. The authors suggested that the approach could potentially be extended to other disease states and immunological phenotypes. Because counts were too low, fewer than 20 rarely observed V segments, including chromosome 9 orphons, were excluded from the earlier analysis of 587 of the donors. Three of the identified cytomegalovirus-associated TCR beta chains were confirmed in vitro to be specific for cytomegalovirus antigens. Cytomegalovirus status was reported to be diagnosed by the classifier with high specificity and sensitivity in both the original and validation cohorts. A cluster of highly shared sequence variants was judged likely to be a technical artifact of the sequencing pipeline. The only immune exposure information available for the cohort was CMV serostatus. In a later analysis, TCR association rates were found to vary across HLA loci, with the most associated TCRs seen for DRB1 alleles and the fewest for HLA-C alleles. A further reported finding was that TCR beta sequences accurately predicted the HLA-A and HLA-B alleles for most subjects in the first cohort. The 87-base-pair reads could not distinguish some IMGT-functional V segments, including TRBV6-2 and TRBV6-3, so those segments were excluded. Correlated functional status among segregating V segments might reflect linkage disequilibrium, but an unknown experimental factor could not be ruled out. V-gene and J-gene trimming of TCR beta chains was associated with a missense DCLRE1C variant in a later genetic analysis, and the association was replicated in an independent cohort. Strong co-occurrence of HLA alleles, especially DR and DQ, made assigning TCR associations to individual alleles difficult. This cohort had only TCR beta chains sequenced, and the lack of alpha or paired-chain data limited which features could be detected.

In total, 666 healthy bone marrow donors made up the cohort. At the time of sampling, every cohort member was nominally healthy, though immune exposures that went unrecorded were likely present. The donor tested CMV seronegative, placing the donor among the 300 to 400 seronegative members of the cohort. Each donor provided a peripheral blood sample, and peripheral blood mononuclear cells were used for TCR beta sequencing. Genomic DNA was extracted from the blood cell samples with the Qiagen DNeasy Blood Extraction Kit. The CDR3 measures 15 amino acids from cysteine to phenylalanine. This entry keeps only the CDR3 DNA: 45 bases, framed from base 1. Sequences SGHTA (CDR1) and FQGTGA (CDR2) are obtained from the germline V gene. The V end loses 7 bases and the J end loses 6 bases, and a stretch of 21 bases separates them. To prepare the library, the immunoSEQ multiplex PCR assay was applied. A mixture of 60 forward primers for TCR Vbeta segments and 13 reverse primers for TCR Jbeta segments was used in the multiplex PCR. A multiplex PCR assay on genomic DNA amplified the CDR3 region of rearranged TCR beta genes. The Illumina HiSeq System was used to sequence the amplified TCR beta libraries as 87-base-pair reads. Under the source paper's analysis protocol: A later analysis counted about 82 million unique TCR beta chains across the 550 to 750 repertoires, and some 11 million of these chains were shared by at least two donors. A nearest-neighbor algorithm error-corrected the raw reads and collapsed the reads into unique sequences, merging closely related sequences to remove PCR and sequencing errors. Alignment of CDR3 sequences to IMGT reference sequences was used to assign V, D and J gene segments. For a sequence to be retained, a match of at least six nucleotides to both a V gene segment and a J gene segment was required. A rearrangement was called productive if the CDR3 had no stop codons and remained in frame with V and J, and every other rearrangement was called non-productive. CDR3 was defined by IMGT convention, running from the second conserved V-encoded cysteine to the conserved J-encoded phenylalanine. The earlier analysis of 500 to 650 of the donors excluded any sequence lacking an unambiguous match to a single V gene segment. An earlier analysis of a few hundred of the donors called V segments functional above 56.7% productive rearrangements and segregating when the between-donor standard deviation exceeded 5%. To diagnose cytomegalovirus status from the catalog of TCR beta chain sequences, a statistical classification framework was built. A later analysis assigned V and J genes by comparing TCR nucleotide sequences with IMGT/GENE-DB human TR gene sequences. The TCRdist pipeline was used in a later analysis to assign CDR3 sequences and most-parsimonious VDJ recombination scenarios. In a later analysis, every TCR beta chain was defined by the combination of its CDR3 amino acid sequence and its V-gene family, and reads without a unique V-gene family were dropped. In a later analysis, approximately 640 highly shared, low-generation-probability nucleotide sequences were removed to address suspected cross-contamination and a sequencing artifact. For each public chain, a later analysis derived a clonal expansion index from normalized ranks of inferred template counts within each repertoire. A later analysis computed generation probabilities with a VDJ recombination model fitted to out-of-frame rearrangements, and checked the results against IGoR. A later analysis scored TCR-TCR, TCR-HLA and TCR-CMV co-occurrence with hypergeometric tests, applying a repertoire-size bias correction to TCR pairs. False discovery rates were estimated in a later analysis by permuting HLA or CMV assignments 20 times. A later analysis grouped co-occurring TCRs with DBSCAN, adding TCRdist sequence similarity when clustering within HLA-allele-positive subsets. Co-occurrence clustering excluded repertoires with fewer than 30,000 or more than 120,000 public chains, plus five with anomalous nucleotide sharing. Sourced from immuneACCESS, this table was stored by TCRdb with only in-frame sequences that have V and J called. A share of the clones is absent; for the studies checked, an unresolved V gene accounts for under half, and the remainder has no known explanation. The V and J calls and clone size are taken from that table; D and trimming were inferred from the DNA. This sample lists about 110,000 clones; roughly 67% were detected once. The top ten constitute around 7.7% of the sample.

In this chain, TRBV7-3 is recombined with TRBJ1-1, and possibly TRBD1, on 6 matching bases. Sequencing was carried out using PBMCs. The origin of this receptor is a man between 40 and 49 years old in good health and CMV-seronegative. The base sequence is TGTGCCAGCACAAACTCGGGGGGCGCGTTCTCTGAAGCTTTCTTT. This codes for CASTNSGGAFSEAFF.